The clone carrying this TCR beta chain has a single count. As processed by the authors: Scientists estimated how many nucleated cells there were by amplifying reference gene primers. Profiled with immunoSEQ multiplex PCR; TCRdb holds only in-frame clones, not every one. V and J calls plus clone size are reproduced from that table; the DNA served to infer D and trimming. The data contain tens of thousands of clones, approximately 89% of them singletons. The entry originates in a study of blood T cell repertoires in COVID-19. Across the whole study: Both acute and convalescent COVID-19 samples were obtained from the United States, Italy and Spain.

There are 15 residues in the CDR3. Germline V CDR1 and CDR2: SGHRS, YFSETQ. Trimming took 1 base from V and 4 from J, leaving 14 bases between them. This chain links TRBV5-1 with TRBJ1-1, with unresolved D. The sequencing input was peripheral blood. The sequence was obtained from an elderly woman with acute or convalescent COVID-19. The DNA of the CDR3 is TGCGCCAGCAGCTTGTATATTCCGGGAGCCACTGAAGCTTTCTTT. This encodes CASSLYIPGATEAFF.